What follows are 5 T cell receptor beta chains derived from one specimen sequenced in a study of blood T cell repertoires in COVID-19. The repertoire was sequenced with immunoSEQ multiplex PCR; TCRdb's copy has only in-frame clones and lacks some. Of about 170,000 clones in the sample, approximately 90% are singletons; the top ten hold approximately 3.3%. The sequenced sample consisted of peripheral blood. The receptor set was obtained from a man aged 18 to 29 with active or convalescent COVID-19.

The genes are TRBV28 and TRBJ2-3, with a tentative D call TRBD1 (5 bases). Germline CDR1 reads MDHEN; CDR2 reads SYDVKM. CDR3 length: 16 residues. The ends were cut back, 2 bases at V and 4 bases at J, with 16 bases in the middle. In DNA, the CDR3 is TGTGCCAGCAGTTTAGTAAATAGGGGCCCCCCAGATACGCAGTATTTT. As protein: CASSLVNRGPPDTQYF.

This chain links TRBV11-2 with TRBJ1-1; maybe TRBD1 (6 bases). This CDR3 is 15 amino acids long. Trimming left V 6 bases short and J 4 bases short, with 18 bases between. The germline V gene has CDR1 SGHAT and CDR2 FQNNGV. The CDR3 region is CASSPEGDGGTEAFF. CDR3 DNA: TGTGCCAGCAGTCCCGAGGGGGATGGAGGCACTGAAGCTTTCTTT. Looking up the rest from reference TRBV11-2 and TRBJ1-1 gives the full variable domain: EAGVAQSPRYKIIEKRQSVAFWCNPISGHATLYWYQQILGQGPKLLIQFQNNGVVDDSQLPKDRFSAERLKGVDSTLKIQPAKLEDSAVYLCASSPEGDGGTEAFFGQGTRLTVV.

The rearrangement links TRBV7-9 to TRBJ1-3; D is unresolved. Germline V gene data show CDR1 as SEHNR and CDR2 as FQNEAQ (reference sequence). With 1 base removed from V and 0 bases from J, the gap between germline ends came to 10 bases. The CDR3 contains 16 residues. DNA of the CDR3: TGTGCCAGCAGCTTAGAGAGAGGGAGCTCTGGAAACACCATATATTTT. Its protein product is CASSLERGSSGNTIYF. The whole variable domain, filled in from reference TRBV7-9 and TRBJ1-3, reads DTGVSQNPRHKITKRGQNVTFRCDPISEHNRLYWYRQTLGQGPEFLTYFQNEAQLEKSRLLSDRFSAERPKGSFSTLEIQRTEQGDSAMYLCASSLERGSSGNTIYFGEGSWLTVV.

J is TRBJ2-2 and V is TRBV6-5; D call uncertain. V dropped 7 bases and J dropped 5 bases, with 5 bases sitting between them. Germline CDR1 reads MNHEY; CDR2 reads SVGAGI. This CDR3 comprises 11 residues. CDR3: CASKETGELFF. Here the CDR3 DNA reads TGTGCCAGCAAAGAGACCGGGGAGCTGTTTTTT.

As DNA, the CDR3 is TGTGCCAGCAGTGAACAAGGGGCAGGGGGCGACAACTATGGCTACACCTTC. Its protein product is CASSEQGAGGDNYGYTF. The rearrangement uses TRBV2 and TRBJ1-2; 8 positions agree with TRBD1. CDR3 size: 17 residues. With 2 bases clipped from V and 2 bases from J, the junction kept 10 bases outside the gene matches. Per the germline V gene, CDR1 is SNHLY and CDR2 is FYNNEI.